This is a list of T cell receptor beta chains from one sample in a study of cytomegalovirus exposure and HLA in healthy donors. Sequenced by immunoSEQ multiplex PCR; TCRdb stores in-frame clones only, minus some. Its table records about 200,000 clones. Sequenced: PBMCs. The receptor source for this set is a girl under 10 years old in good health and CMV-seropositive. Each CDR3 is given with its conserved first and last residue. Fields, in order: J gene, V gene, D gene, CDR3 protein, CDR3 DNA. A D gene is named only where the DNA matches it firmly.

TRBJ2-7,TRBV27,.,CASIRGFPYYEQYF,TGTGCCAGCATTAGGGGTTTTCCGTACTACGAGCAGTACTTC
TRBJ2-2,TRBV9,TRBD2,CASSLGLAGQTKKATGELFF,TGTGCCAGCAGCCTGGGACTAGCGGGGCAAACTAAGAAGGCCACCGGGGAGCTGTTTTTT
TRBJ1-4,TRBV4-1,TRBD1,CASAGSGGGNEKLFF,TGCGCCAGCGCCGGATCAGGGGGCGGTAATGAAAAACTGTTTTTT
TRBJ2-2,TRBV7-8,.,CASSLVRGLSHGELFF,TGTGCCAGCAGCTTAGTGCGGGGTCTGTCACACGGGGAGCTGTTTTTT
TRBJ1-5,TRBV28,.,CASSRSNQPQHF,TGTGCCAGCAGCCGGTCGAATCAGCCCCAGCATTTT
TRBJ1-2,TRBV28,.,CASRSQARSGYTF,TGTGCCAGCAGATCACAGGCAAGGAGTGGCTACACCTTC
TRBJ1-1,TRBV6-5,.,CASSWQVNTEAFF,TGTGCCAGCAGTTGGCAGGTGAACACTGAAGCTTTCTTT
TRBJ1-4,TRBV25-1,TRBD1,CASSERGRQGHEKLFF,TGTGCCAGCAGTGAACGGGGGAGACAGGGCCATGAAAAACTGTTTTTT
TRBJ2-7,TRBV11-2,TRBD2,CASSLGSSGYEQYF,TGTGCCAGCAGCTTAGGTTCTAGCGGCTACGAGCAGTACTTC
TRBJ1-2,TRBV13,TRBD1,CASSHPGTGMRGYTF,TGTGCCAGCAGCCATCCCGGGACAGGCATGAGAGGCTACACCTTC
TRBJ1-5,TRBV6-1,.,CASSVQGNQPQHF,TGTGCCAGCAGTGTGCAGGGGAATCAGCCCCAGCATTTT
TRBJ1-1,TRBV6-1,.,CASSEKGNAEAFF,TGTGCCAGCAGTGAGAAGGGGAACGCTGAAGCTTTCTTT
TRBJ2-7,TRBV7-2,.,CASSLGGSIYEQYF,TGTGCCAGCAGCTTAGGGGGCAGCATTTACGAGCAGTACTTC
TRBJ2-2,TRBV28,TRBD2,CASSPRTSGYTGELFF,TGTGCCAGCAGTCCTCGGACTAGCGGCTACACCGGGGAGCTGTTTTTT
TRBJ1-1,TRBV20-1,.,CSANRNTEAFF,TGCAGTGCAAACAGGAACACTGAAGCTTTCTTT
TRBJ2-5,TRBV5-1,TRBD2,CASSLYRGGSWKETQYF,TGCGCCAGCAGCTTGTATCGCGGGGGGTCGTGGAAAGAGACCCAGTACTTC
TRBJ2-5,TRBV28,TRBD1,CASSLPGGITETQYF,TGTGCCAGCAGTCTTCCAGGGGGCATAACAGAGACCCAGTACTTC
TRBJ1-5,TRBV28,.,CASRPDRHSNQPQHF,TGTGCCAGCAGACCAGACAGGCATAGCAATCAGCCCCAGCATTTT
TRBJ2-5,TRBV28,.,CASSFREETQYF,TGTGCCAGCAGTTTTCGCGAAGAGACCCAGTACTTC
TRBJ2-3,TRBV19,TRBD2,CASSKGGGRAGDTQYF,TGTGCCAGTAGTAAGGGTGGCGGGAGGGCCGGAGATACGCAGTATTTT